The source of this T cell receptor beta chain is a study of blood T cell repertoires in COVID-19. Germline trimming cut 3 bases from V and 13 bases from J; bases unmatched to any gene: 8. CDR3 length: 13 amino acids. Looked up from germline, CDR1 is LGHDT and CDR2 is YNNKEL (reference sequence). The protocol was immunoSEQ multiplex PCR, while the TCRdb copy is restricted to in-frame clones and leaves out a portion. The data show roughly 190,000 clones, 60% to 85% seen once. The V and J genes are TRBV3-1 (or the pseudogene TRBV3-2) and TRBJ2-3; 9 nucleotides align to TRBD1. The sequenced sample consisted of peripheral blood. This clonotype originated in a woman aged 50 to 60 with active or convalescent COVID-19. In nucleotides, the CDR3 is TGTGCCAGCAGCCAGAGGGACAGGGAGGCGAAGTATTTT. Translating gives CASSQRDREAKYF.